This T cell receptor (beta chain) was captured in a study of beta chain features in type 1 diabetes. About the research overall: Examination of sorted cells across all samples involved about 100,000,000 cells.

This CDR3 comprises 17 residues. With 3 bases clipped from V and 6 bases from J, the junction kept 15 bases outside the gene matches. The germline V gene has CDR1 SGHNT and CDR2 YYREEE (reference sequence). Expressed TCRB transcripts were sequenced, since all the RNA that had been isolated was reverse transcribed. The protocol was immunoSEQ multiplex PCR, while the TCRdb copy is restricted to in-frame clones and leaves out a portion. The sample lists 330,000 or so clones; about 20% were seen once. This clone has just a few counts. Its antigen remains unidentified. Findings of the study overall: Type 1 diabetes patients had moderately but significantly shorter TCRB CDR3s in all four CD4+ subsets.

CD45RO/CCR7/CD25/CD127/CD95/CD27 sorting isolated CD4+ naive, central memory, regulatory and stem cell-like memory cells. The sequence was obtained from a woman under 30 in good health. The source material was naive CD4+ T cells from blood. V and J are TRBV5-4 and TRBJ2-3; 8 bases fit TRBD2. The CDR3 sequence: CASSSPGDSGGEDTQYF. Written as DNA, the CDR3 is TGTGCCAGCAGCTCACCGGGAGACAGCGGGGGCGAGGATACGCAGTATTTT.